This T cell receptor beta chain was documented in a study of CD8 T cells in Susac syndrome. Study-wide results and caveats: The number of individuals included in the study's TCR sequencing and HLA analysis was acknowledged as relatively small.

V lost 2 bases to trimming and J lost 8 bases, with 15 bases between them. Germline lookup yields CDR1 MNHNS and CDR2 SASEGT. CDR3 length: 14 residues. The RNA input was about 0.5 to 1 ug, and it was reverse transcribed with random hexamers. MiXCR, applied by TCRdb to the immunoSEQ multiplex PCR reads, yields one record per CDR3 protein. The sample consists of approximately 230,000 distinct CDR3 sequences, 93% of them appearing once. In regard to this clonotype: The antigen remains unidentified.

Sequencing was carried out using CD4+ T cells from PBMCs. The chain joins TRBV6-1 to TRBJ1-2, with D possibly being TRBD1 (6 bases). This TCR was sampled from a human donor with multiple sclerosis. The CDR3 bases are TGTGCCAGCAGTGAACTCAGGGGATTAGGAGGCTACACCTTC. It is translated as CASSELRGLGGYTF.